This T cell receptor beta chain was recovered during a study of T cell responses to AZD1222 COVID-19 vaccine. Overall study: Second-dose intervals of approximately 4 or approximately 12 weeks were pooled.

Here immunoSEQ multiplex PCR was the method, and the copy in TCRdb shows in-frame clones only, minus some. The sample records fewer than 100,000 clones, nearly 90% being singletons. Regarding the study as a whole: The study reported that nearly half of spike-specific TCRs target unmutated variant regions.

This CDR3 has 13 residues. Germline values: CDR1 LGHDT, CDR2 YNNKEL (reference sequence). After removal of 3 bases from V and 8 bases from J, the junction contained 6 bases not matched to a gene. As concerns this clone: The antigen is unknown.

This specimen was peripheral blood, taken on day 0 of AZD1222 vaccination. This clonotype was sampled from an adult in good health. The rearrangement links TRBV3-1 (or the pseudogene TRBV3-2) to TRBJ1-2; the match to TRBD1 covers 7 bases. The DNA of the CDR3 is TGTGCCAGCAGCCAGCAGGGGGTTGGCGGCTACACCTTC. The encoded protein is CASSQQGVGGYTF.